The 6 T cell receptor beta chains below all came from one sample that was sequenced in a study of cytotoxic CD8 clonotypes in ibrutinib-treated CLL. Libraries were prepared by immunoSEQ multiplex PCR; TCRdb keeps only in-frame clonotypes and omits some of them. The sample lists some 300,000 clones, approximately 80% occurring once. This specimen was PBMCs, taken before ibrutinib treatment. These TCRs come from a human donor with chronic lymphocytic leukemia.

The chain uses TRBV7-6 and TRBJ2-3; 8 nucleotides line up with TRBD2. The CDR3 extends over 15 amino acids. CDR1 is SGHVS and CDR2 is FNYEAQ in the germline V gene. V lost 3 bases and J lost 3; bases outside the gene matches: 5. CDR3 DNA sequence: TGTGCCAGCAGCTTGATTAGCGGGACAACAGATACGCAGTATTTT. Its protein is CASSLISGTTDTQYF.

J is TRBJ2-3 and V is TRBV27; a possible D gene is TRBD1 (5 bases). Trimming removed 5 bases at V and 6 bases at J, with 9 bases between. The CDR3 is made up of 12 amino acids. The germline CDR1 and CDR2 sequences are MNHEY and SMNVEV (reference sequence). The CDR3 nucleotides are TGTGCCAGCAGTCAAGGGGCGGATACGCAGTATTTT. Translation gives CASSQGADTQYF.

The chain carries TRBV30 and TRBJ1-1, with D perhaps TRBD1 (6 bases). The germline CDR1 and CDR2 sequences are GTSNPN and SVGIG (reference sequence). Trimming left V 3 bases short and J 11 bases short, with 19 bases between. The CDR3 consists of 13 residues. The CDR3 coding sequence is TGTGCCTGGAGCGCAAGGGGGGGGACATCGGCTTTCTTT. As protein: CAWSARGGTSAFF. Together with reference TRBV30 and TRBJ1-1, the CDR3 gives the full variable domain: SQTIHQWPATLVQPVGSPLSLECTVEGTSNPNLYWYRQAAGRGLQLLFYSVGIGQISSEVPQNLSASRPQDRQFILSSKKLLLSDSGFYLCAWSARGGTSAFFGQGTRLTVV.

This chain joins TRBV10-1 and TRBJ2-2; D remains unclear. Trimming took 3 bases from V and 4 from J, leaving 12 bases between them. CDR3 length equals 15 residues. CDR1 is WNHNN and CDR2 is SYGVQD in the germline V gene (reference sequence). The CDR3 reads CASSDLGLGTGELFF. The DNA of the CDR3 is TGCGCCAGCAGTGATCTCGGGCTTGGCACCGGGGAGCTGTTTTTT.

The chain links TRBV5-1 to TRBJ2-2; TRBD1 or TRBD2 may be the D gene (6 bases each). V was trimmed by 4 bases and J by 1 base, leaving 14 bases between them. Germline values: CDR1 SGHRS, CDR2 YFSETQ. CDR3 length: 16 amino acids. CDR3 region: CASSPVGGLNTGELFF. CDR3 DNA sequence: TGCGCCAGCAGCCCCGTCGGGGGCCTGAACACCGGGGAGCTGTTTTTT.

This sequence joins TRBV29-1 and TRBJ2-1; 7 positions agree with TRBD1. Germline CDR1 SQVTM, CDR2 ANQGSEA. V shed 8 bases and J 4 bases; nucleotides not matched to a gene: 11. The CDR3 is made up of 14 amino acids. CDR3 in DNA: TGCAGCTTCCAGGGGGACAGTTCATACAATGAGCAGTTCTTC. This codes for CSFQGDSSYNEQFF.